This T cell receptor beta chain came from a study of technical replicates of blood from a handful of donors. The V and J ends lost 4 bases and 3 bases, in that order; junction bases with no gene match: 6. In germline, CDR1 is MNHEY, CDR2 SVGAGI. The CDR3 has 14 residues. Generated by immunoSEQ multiplex PCR, the TCRdb table keeps only in-frame clones and is missing some. This table has more than 65,000 clones, around 92% appearing once. V gene TRBV6-5 combines with J gene TRBJ2-7; 7 nucleotides match TRBD1. The sequence derives from a human donor in good health. Sequenced sample: T cells isolated from PBMCs. The DNA for the CDR3 is TGTGCCAGCAGTTTAGGGGCAGGGGGCTACGAGCAGTACTTC. The encoded protein is CASSLGAGGYEQYF.